The following is a T cell receptor beta chain sequence with its context. Its antigen remains unknown. The sample is drawn from a study of regulatory and conventional T cells in RAG deficiency. Findings of the study overall: Other subsets showed around 9.4-fold reductions, but Treg unique TCR beta sequences fell 75 to 100-fold in these patients. Shorter CDR3s in all patient subsets; >75% Treg-Tconv overlap in Omenn.

This table comes from immunoSEQ multiplex PCR, and its TCRdb copy is limited to in-frame clones, with some not included. Among 21,000 or so clones listed, around 94% were seen once. V was trimmed by 4 bases and J by 4 bases, leaving 19 bases between them. This CDR3 region has 17 residues. From germline, CDR1 is MNHEY and CDR2 SMNVEV (reference sequence). Genomic DNA came from blood conventional CD4+ T cells gated CD25-low CD127-high. Another study also made use of these data, one on regulatory T cells. Per that study: The primer mix had 52 TRBV and 13 TRBJ primers. Skewed V and J usage and few unique V-J pairs marked patient repertoires, most in Tregs.

This chain joins TRBV27 and TRBJ2-2; possible D gene TRBD2, 6 bases. The receptor was isolated from a human donor in good health. The sample comprised CD4+ T cells sorted from blood. CDR3: CASSSPLRLASTGELFF. Written as DNA, the CDR3 is TGTGCCAGCAGTTCTCCCCTGCGGCTAGCGAGCACCGGGGAGCTGTTTTTT.